The present TCR beta chain was sequenced within a study of blood T cell repertoires in COVID-19. The overall study: PBMCs, B-cell-depleted T cells, or T cells provided the cDNA or gDNA that made up the material.

Germline CDR1 is SGHTA and CDR2 is FQGNSA. Trimming took off 5 bases at V and 0 bases at J, with 13 bases between the two ends. This CDR3 has 16 residues. Clones were read by immunoSEQ multiplex PCR, and TCRdb kept only the in-frame ones, dropping some. Found here are 60,000 or so clones, approximately 90% of them singletons; the top ten hold around 10%. The rearrangement uses TRBV7-2 and TRBJ1-4; no definite D call. Sequencing was carried out using peripheral blood. The TCR comes from a human donor with acute or convalescent COVID-19. The donor label of this sample is uncertain. The CDR3 coding sequence is TGTGCCAGCAGCGCACGAGTACGCGCAACTAATGAAAAACTGTTTTTT. Its translation: CASSARVRATNEKLFF.